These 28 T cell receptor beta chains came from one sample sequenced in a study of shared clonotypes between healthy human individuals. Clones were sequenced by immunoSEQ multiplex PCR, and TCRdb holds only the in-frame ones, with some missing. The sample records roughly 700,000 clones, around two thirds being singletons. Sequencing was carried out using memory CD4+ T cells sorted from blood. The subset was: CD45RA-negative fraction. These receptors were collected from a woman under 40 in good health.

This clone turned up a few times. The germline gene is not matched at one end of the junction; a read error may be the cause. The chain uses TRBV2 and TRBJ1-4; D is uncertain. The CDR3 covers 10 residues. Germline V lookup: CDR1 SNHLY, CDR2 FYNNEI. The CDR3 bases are TGTGCCAGCAGCGAAGAAAAACTGTTTTTT. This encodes CASSEEKLFF.

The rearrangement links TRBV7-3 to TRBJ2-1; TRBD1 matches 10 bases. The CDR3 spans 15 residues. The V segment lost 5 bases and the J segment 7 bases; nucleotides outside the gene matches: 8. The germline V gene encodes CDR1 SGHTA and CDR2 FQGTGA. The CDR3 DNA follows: TGTGCCAGCAGCCGCGGACAGGGGGTAATTAATGAGCAGTTCTTC. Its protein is CASSRGQGVINEQFF.

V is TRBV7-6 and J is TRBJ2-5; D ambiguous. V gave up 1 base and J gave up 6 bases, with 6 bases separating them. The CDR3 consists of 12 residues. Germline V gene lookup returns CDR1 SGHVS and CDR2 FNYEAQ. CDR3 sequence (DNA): TGTGCCAGCAGCTTAGAGGCCCAGACCCAGTACTTC. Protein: CASSLEAQTQYF.

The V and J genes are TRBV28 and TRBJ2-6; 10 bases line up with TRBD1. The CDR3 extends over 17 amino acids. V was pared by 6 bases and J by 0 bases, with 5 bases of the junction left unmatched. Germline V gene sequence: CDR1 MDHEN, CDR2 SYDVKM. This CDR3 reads CASRGTGVFSGANVLTF. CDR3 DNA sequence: TGTGCCAGCAGGGGGACAGGGGTTTTCTCTGGGGCCAACGTCCTGACTTTC.

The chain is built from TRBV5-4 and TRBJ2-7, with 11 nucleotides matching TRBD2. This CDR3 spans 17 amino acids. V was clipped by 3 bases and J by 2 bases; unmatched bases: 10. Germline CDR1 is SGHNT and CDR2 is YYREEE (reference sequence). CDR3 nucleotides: TGTGCCAGCAGCTCCCGACTAGGTAGCGGGAGGGCCTACGAGCAGTACTTC. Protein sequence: CASSSRLGSGRAYEQYF.

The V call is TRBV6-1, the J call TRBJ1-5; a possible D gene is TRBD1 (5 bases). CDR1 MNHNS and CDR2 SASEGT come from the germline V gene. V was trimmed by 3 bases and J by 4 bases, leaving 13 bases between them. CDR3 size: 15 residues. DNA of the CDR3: TGTGCCAGCAGTGACTTGGGACGGCAAAATCAGCCCCAGCATTTT. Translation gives CASSDLGRQNQPQHF.

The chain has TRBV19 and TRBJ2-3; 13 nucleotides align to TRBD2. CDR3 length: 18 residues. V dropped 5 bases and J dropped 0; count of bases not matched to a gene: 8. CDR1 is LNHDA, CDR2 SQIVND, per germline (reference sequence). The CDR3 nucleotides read TGTGCCAGTAGTCCGCGGACTAGCGGGAGTGAAAGCACAGATACGCAGTATTTT. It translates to CASSPRTSGSESTDTQYF.

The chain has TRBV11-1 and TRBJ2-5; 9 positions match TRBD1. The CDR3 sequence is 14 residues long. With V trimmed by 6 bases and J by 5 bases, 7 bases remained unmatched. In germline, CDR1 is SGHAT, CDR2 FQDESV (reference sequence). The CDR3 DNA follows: TGTGCCAGCAGGCGGGACAGGGAGGGCGAGACCCAGTACTTC. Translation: CASRRDREGETQYF.

The CDR3 loop reads CASSRPSTDTQYF. For the CDR3, the DNA is TGTGCCAGCAGCAGGCCTAGTACAGATACGCAGTATTTT. The rearrangement joins TRBV11-2 to TRBJ2-3; D call uncertain. In germline, CDR1 is SGHAT, CDR2 FQNNGV. The CDR3 runs 13 residues. Trimming left V 5 bases short and J 3 bases short, with 9 bases between.

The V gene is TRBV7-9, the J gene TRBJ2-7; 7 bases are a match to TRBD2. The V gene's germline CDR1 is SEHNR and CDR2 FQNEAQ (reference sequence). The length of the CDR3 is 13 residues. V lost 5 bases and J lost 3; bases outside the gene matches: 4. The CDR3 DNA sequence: TGTGCCAGCAGCCAGGCGGGGGTCTACGAGCAGTACTTC. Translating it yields CASSQAGVYEQYF.

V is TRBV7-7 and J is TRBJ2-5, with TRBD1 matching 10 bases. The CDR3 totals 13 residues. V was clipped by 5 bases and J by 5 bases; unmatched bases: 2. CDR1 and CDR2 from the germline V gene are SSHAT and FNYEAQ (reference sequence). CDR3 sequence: CASSTGQGETQYF. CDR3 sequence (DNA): TGTGCCAGCAGCACGGGACAGGGGGAGACCCAGTACTTC.

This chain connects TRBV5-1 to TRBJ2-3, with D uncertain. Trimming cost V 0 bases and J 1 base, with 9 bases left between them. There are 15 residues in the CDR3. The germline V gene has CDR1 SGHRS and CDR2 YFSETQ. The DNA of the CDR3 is TGCGCCAGCAGCTTGGGGGTTTACGGCACAGATACGCAGTATTTT. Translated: CASSLGVYGTDTQYF.

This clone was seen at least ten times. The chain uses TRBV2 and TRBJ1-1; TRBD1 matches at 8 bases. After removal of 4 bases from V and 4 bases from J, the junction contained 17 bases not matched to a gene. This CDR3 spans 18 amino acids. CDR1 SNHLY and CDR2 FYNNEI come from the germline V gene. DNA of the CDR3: TGTGCCAGCAGTGCGTGGCTGGGGACAGGTAGGAGGGGCACTGAAGCTTTCTTT. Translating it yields CASSAWLGTGRRGTEAFF.

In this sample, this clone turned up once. Written as DNA, the CDR3 is TGTGCCAGCAGCCCCCCCCCTGGAAACACCATATATTTT. It translates to CASSPPPGNTIYF. The chain recombines TRBV28 with TRBJ1-3; D ambiguous. CDR3 length: 13 amino acids. Germline V lookup: CDR1 MDHEN, CDR2 SYDVKM. V was trimmed by 6 bases and J by 2 bases, leaving 8 bases between them.

Written as DNA, the CDR3 is TGTGCCAGCAGCTTAGTCAGGGTACGCGAGCAGTTCTTC. As protein: CASSLVRVREQFF. The chain has TRBV11-2 and TRBJ2-1; D is perhaps TRBD1 (5 bases). The CDR3 runs 13 residues. The V gene lost 1 base and the J gene lost 10 bases, with 11 bases spanning the gap. CDR1 and CDR2 from the germline V gene are SGHAT and FQNNGV.

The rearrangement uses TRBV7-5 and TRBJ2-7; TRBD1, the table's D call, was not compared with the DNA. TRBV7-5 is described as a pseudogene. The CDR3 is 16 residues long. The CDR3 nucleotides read TGTGTCAGAAGCCCCCAGACAGCGTGGGGCTCCTACGAGCAGTACTTC. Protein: CVRSPQTAWGSYEQYF.

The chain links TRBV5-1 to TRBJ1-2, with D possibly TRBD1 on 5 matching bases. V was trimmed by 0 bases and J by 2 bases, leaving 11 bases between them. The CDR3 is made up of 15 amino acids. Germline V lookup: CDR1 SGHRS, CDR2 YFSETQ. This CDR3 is CASSLGFGDNYGYTF. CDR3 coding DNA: TGCGCCAGCAGCTTGGGATTTGGGGACAACTATGGCTACACCTTC.

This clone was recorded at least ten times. In DNA, the CDR3 is TGTGCAGCGCGGGAAGTAGCGAACACCGGGGAGCTGTTTTTT. Translating gives CAAREVANTGELFF. The chain carries TRBV6-4 and TRBJ2-2; D perhaps matches TRBD2 (6 bases). Germline values: CDR1 MRHNA, CDR2 SNTAGT. CDR3 length: 14 residues.

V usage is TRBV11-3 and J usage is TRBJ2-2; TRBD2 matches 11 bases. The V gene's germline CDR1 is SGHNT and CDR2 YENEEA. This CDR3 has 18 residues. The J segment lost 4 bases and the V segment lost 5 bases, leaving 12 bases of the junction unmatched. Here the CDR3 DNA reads TGTGCCAGCAGCGAAACCGGTTACGGGACTAGCGGCACCGGGGAGCTGTTTTTT. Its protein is CASSETGYGTSGTGELFF.

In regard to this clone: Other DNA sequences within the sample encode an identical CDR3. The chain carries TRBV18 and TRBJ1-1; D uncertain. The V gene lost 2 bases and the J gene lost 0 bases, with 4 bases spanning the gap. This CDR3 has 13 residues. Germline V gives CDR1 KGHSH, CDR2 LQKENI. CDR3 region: CASSPTVNTEAFF. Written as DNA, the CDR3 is TGTGCCAGCTCACCAACAGTGAACACTGAAGCTTTCTTT.

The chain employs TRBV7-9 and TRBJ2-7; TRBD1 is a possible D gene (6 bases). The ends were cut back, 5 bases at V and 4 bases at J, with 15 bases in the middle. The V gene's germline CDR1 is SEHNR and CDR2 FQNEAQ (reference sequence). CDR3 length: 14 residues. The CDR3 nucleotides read TGTGCCAGCAGCCCTCTCGGGACAACTTACGAGCAGTACTTC. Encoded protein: CASSPLGTTYEQYF.

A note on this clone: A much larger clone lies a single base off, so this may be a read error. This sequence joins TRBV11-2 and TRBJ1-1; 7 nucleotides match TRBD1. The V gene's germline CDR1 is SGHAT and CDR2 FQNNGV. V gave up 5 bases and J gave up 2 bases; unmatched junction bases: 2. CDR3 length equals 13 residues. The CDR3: CASSRQGNTEAFF. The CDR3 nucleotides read TGTGCCAGCAGCCGACAGGGAAACACTGAAGCTTTCTTT.

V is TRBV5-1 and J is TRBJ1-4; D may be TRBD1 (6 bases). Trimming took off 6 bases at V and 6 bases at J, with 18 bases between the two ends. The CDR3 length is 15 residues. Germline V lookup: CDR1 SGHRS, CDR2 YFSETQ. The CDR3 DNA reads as TGCGCCAGCAACCCGGGTGGCAGGGGCGATGAAAAACTGTTTTTT. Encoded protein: CASNPGGRGDEKLFF.

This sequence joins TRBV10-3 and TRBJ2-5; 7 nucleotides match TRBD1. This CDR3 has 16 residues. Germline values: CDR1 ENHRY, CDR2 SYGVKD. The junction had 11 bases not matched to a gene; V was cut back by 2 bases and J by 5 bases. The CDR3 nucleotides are TGTGCCATCAGTGAGAATACAGGGGCCTTCGGGGAGACCCAGTACTTC. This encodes CAISENTGAFGETQYF.

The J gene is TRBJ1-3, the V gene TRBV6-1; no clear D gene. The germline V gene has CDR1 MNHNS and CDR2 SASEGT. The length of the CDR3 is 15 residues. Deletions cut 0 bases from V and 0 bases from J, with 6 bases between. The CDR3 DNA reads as TGTGCCAGCAGTGAAGCCGGGCCCTCTGGAAACACCATATATTTT. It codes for CASSEAGPSGNTIYF.

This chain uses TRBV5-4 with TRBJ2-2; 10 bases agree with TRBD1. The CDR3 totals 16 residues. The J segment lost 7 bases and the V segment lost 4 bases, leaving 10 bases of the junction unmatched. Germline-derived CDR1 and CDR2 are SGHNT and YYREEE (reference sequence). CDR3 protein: CASSGSRDRGFGELFF. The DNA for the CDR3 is TGTGCCAGCAGCGGAAGCCGGGACAGGGGTTTCGGGGAGCTGTTTTTT.

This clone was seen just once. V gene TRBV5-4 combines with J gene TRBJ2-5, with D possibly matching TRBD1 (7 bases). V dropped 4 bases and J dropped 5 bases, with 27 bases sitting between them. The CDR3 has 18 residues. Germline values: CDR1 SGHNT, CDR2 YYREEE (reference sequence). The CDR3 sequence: CASSGDVPQGTGRETQYF. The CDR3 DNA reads TGTGCCAGCAGCGGCGACGTGCCACAGGGGACGGGGAGGGAGACCCAGTACTTC.

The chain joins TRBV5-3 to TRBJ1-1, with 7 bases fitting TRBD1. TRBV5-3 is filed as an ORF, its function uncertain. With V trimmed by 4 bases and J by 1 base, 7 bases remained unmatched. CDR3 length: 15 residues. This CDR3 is CARSIRDSKNTEAFF. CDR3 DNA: TGTGCCAGAAGCATCCGGGACAGTAAGAACACTGAAGCTTTCTTT.